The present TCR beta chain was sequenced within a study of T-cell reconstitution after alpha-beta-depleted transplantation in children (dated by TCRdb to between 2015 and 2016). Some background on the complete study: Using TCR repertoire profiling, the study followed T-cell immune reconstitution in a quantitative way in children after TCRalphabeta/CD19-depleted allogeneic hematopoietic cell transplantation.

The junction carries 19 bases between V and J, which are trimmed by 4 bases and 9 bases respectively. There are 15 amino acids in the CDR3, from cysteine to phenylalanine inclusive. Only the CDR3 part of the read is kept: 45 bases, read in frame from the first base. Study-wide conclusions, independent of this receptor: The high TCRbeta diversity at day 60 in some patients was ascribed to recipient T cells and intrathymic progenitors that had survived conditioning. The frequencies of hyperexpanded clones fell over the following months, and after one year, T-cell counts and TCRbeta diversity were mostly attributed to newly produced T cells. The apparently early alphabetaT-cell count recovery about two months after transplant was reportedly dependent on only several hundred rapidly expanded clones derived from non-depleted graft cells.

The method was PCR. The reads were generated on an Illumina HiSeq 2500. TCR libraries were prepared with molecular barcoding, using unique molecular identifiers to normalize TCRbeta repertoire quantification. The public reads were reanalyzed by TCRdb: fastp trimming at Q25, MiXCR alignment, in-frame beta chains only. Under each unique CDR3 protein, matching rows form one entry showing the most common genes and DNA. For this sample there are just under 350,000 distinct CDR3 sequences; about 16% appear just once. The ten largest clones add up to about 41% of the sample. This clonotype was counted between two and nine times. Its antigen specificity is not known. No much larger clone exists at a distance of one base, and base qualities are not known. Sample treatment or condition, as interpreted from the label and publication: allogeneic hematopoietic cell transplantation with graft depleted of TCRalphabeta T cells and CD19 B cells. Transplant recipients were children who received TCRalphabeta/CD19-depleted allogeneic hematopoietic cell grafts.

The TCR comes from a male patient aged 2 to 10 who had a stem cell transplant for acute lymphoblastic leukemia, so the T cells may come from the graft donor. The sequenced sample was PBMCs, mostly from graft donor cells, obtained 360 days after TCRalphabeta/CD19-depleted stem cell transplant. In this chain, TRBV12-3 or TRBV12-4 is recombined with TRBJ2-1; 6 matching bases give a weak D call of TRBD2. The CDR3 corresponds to CASSSRPRAGPEQFF. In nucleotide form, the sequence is TGTGCCAGCAGTTCCCGACCCCGTGCGGGACCTGAGCAGTTCTTC.